A single sample gave rise to the 22 T cell receptor beta chains below, sequenced in a study of monozygotic twins with cystic fibrosis. Method: immunoSEQ multiplex PCR; TCRdb's copy keeps in-frame clones and lacks some. The data hold more than 12,000 clones, with nearly 99% observed a single time. Sequencing was carried out using blood. These TCRs come from a girl aged 2-15 years with cystic fibrosis.

This clone appeared once. The chain recombines TRBV4-2 with TRBJ1-5; D not resolved. Trimming pared 0 bases from V and 9 bases from J, leaving 15 bases between. CDR1 is LGHNA, CDR2 YNFKEQ, per germline. The CDR3 has 15 residues. For the CDR3, the DNA is TGTGCCAGCAGCCAAGATTCGGACGGGGTTCGGCCCCAGCATTTT. Its translation: CASSQDSDGVRPQHF.

The rearrangement uses TRBV5-1 and TRBJ1-1; D is undetermined. The germline V gene encodes CDR1 SGHRS and CDR2 YFSETQ. Trimming left V 2 bases short and J 4 bases short, with 12 bases between. This CDR3 is 14 amino acids long. The CDR3 DNA is TGCGCCAGCAGCTTCGAGGCTAGGACCACTGAAGCTTTCTTT. Protein: CASSFEARTTEAFF.

The rearrangement uses TRBV27 and TRBJ2-7; D is ambiguous. The germline CDR1 and CDR2 sequences are MNHEY and SMNVEV (reference sequence). The CDR3 loop spans 15 amino acids. V lost 2 bases and J 3 bases, leaving 14 bases between the germline ends. CDR3 sequence reads: CASSLGPSPFYEQYF. In nucleotides, the CDR3 is TGTGCCAGCAGTTTAGGCCCTTCCCCTTTCTACGAGCAGTACTTC.

The count of this clone is one. The rearrangement joins TRBV7-2 to TRBJ2-2; D call uncertain. V dropped 1 base and J dropped 8 bases, with 8 bases sitting between them. CDR1 is SGHTA and CDR2 is FQGNSA in the germline V gene. The CDR3 length is 13 residues. This CDR3 reads CASSLEVSGELFF. CDR3 sequence (DNA): TGTGCCAGCAGCTTAGAAGTGTCAGGGGAGCTGTTTTTT.

This sequence joins TRBV15 and TRBJ2-7; no reliable D call. The CDR3 runs to 12 residues. The V gene lost 3 bases and the J gene lost 6 bases, with 9 bases spanning the gap. Per the germline V gene, CDR1 is LNHNV and CDR2 is YYDKDF (reference sequence). The CDR3 coding sequence is TGTGCCACCAGCAGTTTGCTTCCCGAGCAGTACTTC. It specifies CATSSLLPEQYF. Combining the CDR3 with reference TRBV15 and TRBJ2-7 gives the whole variable domain DAMVIQNPRYQVTQFGKPVTLSCSQTLNHNVMYWYQQKSSQAPKLLFHYYDKDFNNEADTPDNFQSRRPNTSFCFLDIRSPGLGDTAMYLCATSSLLPEQYFGPGTRLTVT.

The V and J genes are TRBV6-1 and TRBJ2-7; D not resolved. CDR1 is MNHNS and CDR2 is SASEGT in the germline V gene. Trimming shortened V by 2 bases and J by 2 bases, and 7 bases separated the two germline ends. There are 13 residues in the CDR3. The DNA for the CDR3 is TGTGCCAGCAGTGAATTTGGGACCTACGAGCAGTACTTC. Translating gives CASSEFGTYEQYF.

CDR3 protein: CASSQSGLAEPYNEQFF. The CDR3 DNA sequence: TGTGCCAGCAGCCAATCCGGACTAGCCGAACCCTACAATGAGCAGTTCTTC. The V call is TRBV4-2, the J call TRBJ2-1; 8 bases are a match to TRBD2. Unmatched junction bases numbered 8, after V lost 2 bases and J lost 2 bases. This CDR3 is 17 amino acids long. CDR1 is LGHNA and CDR2 is YNFKEQ in the germline V gene.

The chain is built from TRBV7-2 and TRBJ2-7; TRBD2 aligns across 13 bases. Germline CDR1 and CDR2: SGHTA and FQGNSA. The CDR3 sequence is 15 residues long. The J segment lost 4 bases and the V segment lost 6 bases, leaving 6 bases of the junction unmatched. In nucleotides, the CDR3 is TGTGCCAGCAGTCTTCCGGGACTAGCGGGATACGAGCAGTACTTC. Translating gives CASSLPGLAGYEQYF.

The rearrangement links TRBV7-9 to TRBJ2-7; 7 positions agree with TRBD1. Unmatched junction bases numbered 10, after V lost 5 bases and J lost 3 bases. This CDR3 contains 15 residues. In germline, CDR1 is SEHNR, CDR2 FQNEAQ (reference sequence). CDR3: CASSQTGQPLYEQYF. CDR3 nucleotide sequence: TGTGCCAGCAGCCAAACGGGACAGCCTCTCTACGAGCAGTACTTC.

The CDR3 reads CASRRQPRGEDTQYF. CDR3 nucleotide sequence: TGTGCCAGCAGGCGCCAACCAAGGGGAGAAGATACGCAGTATTTT. This sequence joins TRBV7-2 and TRBJ2-3, with D tentatively TRBD1 or TRBD2 (5 bases each). The length of the CDR3 is 15 residues. Trimming pared 6 bases from V and 5 bases from J, leaving 18 bases between. The germline V gene encodes CDR1 SGHTA and CDR2 FQGNSA.

The J gene is TRBJ1-4, the V gene TRBV6-6; a possible D gene is TRBD1 (5 bases). Per germline, CDR1 MNHNY and CDR2 SVGAGI (reference sequence). CDR3 length: 16 residues. V was cut by 2 bases and J by 8 bases, with 18 bases left in between. In nucleotides, the CDR3 is TGTGCCAGCAGTTACCCGGGGGGATCTATTCGAGAAAAACTGTTTTTT. Residues: CASSYPGGSIREKLFF.

The chain links TRBV7-9 to TRBJ2-2, with a tentative D call TRBD1 (5 bases). Germline CDR1 SEHNR, CDR2 FQNEAQ (reference sequence). The length of the CDR3 is 17 residues. V lost 4 bases to trimming and J lost 3 bases, with 18 bases between them. The CDR3 nucleotides read TGTGCCAGCAGCTACCTACCATCGGGCAGGGACACCGGGGAGCTGTTTTTT. Translated, it gives CASSYLPSGRDTGELFF.

The genes are TRBV6-5 and TRBJ2-7; 8 bases map to TRBD2. Germline values: CDR1 MNHEY, CDR2 SVGAGI. The J segment lost 4 bases and the V segment lost 5 bases, leaving 7 bases of the junction unmatched. CDR3 size: 14 residues. CDR3 DNA sequence: TGTGCCAGCAGTGGCCCGGGAGGGATGTACGAGCAGTACTTC. Protein product: CASSGPGGMYEQYF.

The gene calls are TRBV6-5 and TRBJ1-5, with D perhaps matching TRBD1 (5 bases). Germline assignment: CDR1 MNHEY and CDR2 SVGAGI. Trimming removed 5 bases from V and 6 bases from J, with 17 bases in between. CDR3 length: 15 residues. CDR3 sequence (DNA): TGTGCCAGCAGTCAGACAGTCGGAGTAGGTCAGCCCCAGCATTTT. This sequence encodes CASSQTVGVGQPQHF.

The J gene is TRBJ1-2, the V gene TRBV30; D ambiguous. CDR3 length: 12 amino acids. Germline V gene sequence: CDR1 GTSNPN, CDR2 SVGIG (reference sequence). V was trimmed by 0 bases and J by 9 bases, leaving 11 bases between them. CDR3 nucleotides: TGTGCCTGGAGTGTACGAAGGGATAGCTACACCTTC. Protein sequence: CAWSVRRDSYTF.

Concerning this clone itself: The junction differs from germline at one of its ends, possibly a read error. This chain uses TRBV7-9 with TRBJ2-7; 9 bases match TRBD2. Germline CDR1 and CDR2: SEHNR and FQNEAQ (reference sequence). The CDR3 sequence is 17 residues long. The CDR3, as DNA: TGTGCCAGCAGTTTAGGGTCGGTAGCGGGAGTAGGGTACGAGCAGTACTTC. Protein product: CASSLGSVAGVGYEQYF.

The CDR3 reads CATSSGTGIYEQYF. The CDR3 DNA reads TGTGCCACCAGCAGCGGGACAGGGATCTACGAGCAGTACTTC. V and J are TRBV15 and TRBJ2-7; 9 positions match TRBD1. With V trimmed by 3 bases and J by 3 bases, 3 bases remained unmatched. CDR3 size: 14 residues. Per the germline V gene, CDR1 is LNHNV and CDR2 is YYDKDF (reference sequence). Complete variable domain (other parts from reference TRBV15 and TRBJ2-7): DAMVIQNPRYQVTQFGKPVTLSCSQTLNHNVMYWYQQKSSQAPKLLFHYYDKDFNNEADTPDNFQSRRPNTSFCFLDIRSPGLGDTAMYLCATSSGTGIYEQYFGPGTRLTVT.

This sequence joins TRBV6-4 and TRBJ1-2, with D tentatively TRBD1 (5 bases). Trimming removed 5 bases from V and 4 bases from J, with 17 bases in between. This CDR3 region has 15 residues. Germline-derived CDR1 and CDR2 are MRHNA and SNTAGT. The CDR3, as DNA: TGTGCCAGCAGTCTCTGGCAGGGAGGTGGCTATGGCTACACCTTC. Amino acid sequence: CASSLWQGGGYGYTF.

This chain joins TRBV4-3 and TRBJ2-1; 13 bases line up with TRBD2. Germline V lookup: CDR1 LGHNA, CDR2 YSLEER. The V gene end was trimmed by 3 bases and the J gene end by 7 bases; junction bases not matched to a gene: 9. CDR3 length: 17 residues. CDR3 sequence: CASSHTVRTSGSNEQFF. For the CDR3, the DNA is TGCGCCAGCAGCCACACTGTTCGGACTAGCGGGAGTAATGAGCAGTTCTTC.

The chain uses TRBV27 and TRBJ2-7, with 7 bases identical to TRBD1. Germline CDR1 reads MNHEY; CDR2 reads SMNVEV (reference sequence). The ends lost 5 bases at V and 3 bases at J; junction bases unmatched: 10. CDR3 length: 15 amino acids. CDR3 region: CASSRPGQSFYEQYF. The DNA of the CDR3 is TGTGCCAGCAGTCGACCGGGACAGAGTTTCTACGAGCAGTACTTC.

The rearrangement links TRBV9 to TRBJ2-3, with 8 bases fitting TRBD2. The CDR3 is 13 amino acids. The germline gives CDR1 SGDLS, CDR2 YYNGEE. After removal of 0 bases from V and 9 bases from J, the junction contained 3 bases not matched to a gene. In nucleotides, the CDR3 is TGTGCCAGCAGCGTAGCGGTAGCGGGAACGCAGTATTTT. Translated, it gives CASSVAVAGTQYF.

This chain connects TRBV18 to TRBJ1-4; tentative D call: TRBD1 (6 bases). Germline lookup yields CDR1 KGHSH and CDR2 LQKENI. Deletions cut 1 base from V and 8 bases from J, with 14 bases between. The CDR3 length is 15 residues. CDR3 coding DNA: TGTGCCAGCTCACCACGAACAGGGTCGAGGGAAAAACTGTTTTTT. Translating it yields CASSPRTGSREKLFF.